Each of the 23 T cell receptor beta chains below was sequenced from the same sample in a study of STAT5B mutations in CD4+ large granular lymphocyte leukemia. The assay was immunoSEQ multiplex PCR, and TCRdb's table has in-frame clones only and misses some. Found here are fewer than 7,000 clones, about 76% of them singletons; the top ten hold around 1.9%. Sample: PBMCs. The receptors come from a woman in her 70s with CD4+ T-cell large granular lymphocyte leukemia.

CDR3 region: CASSDSGGSQTGELFF. Written as DNA, the CDR3 is TGTGCCAGCAGTGACTCGGGAGGGAGCCAAACCGGGGAGCTGTTTTTT. The chain joins TRBV6-4 to TRBJ2-2, with TRBD2 matching 7 bases. The CDR3 has 16 amino acids. V lost 0 bases, J lost 5 bases, and 6 bases stayed unmatched. Germline values: CDR1 MRHNA, CDR2 SNTAGT.

This clone has a single count. The chain couples TRBV27 to TRBJ2-6; D ambiguous. The V gene's germline CDR1 is MNHEY and CDR2 SMNVEV (reference sequence). V gave up 4 bases and J gave up 2 bases, with 9 bases separating them. The CDR3 runs 15 residues. DNA of the CDR3: TGTGCCAGCAGTTCCTACCTAGCTGGGGCCAACGTCCTGACTTTC. Translation gives CASSSYLAGANVLTF.

The chain recombines TRBV5-1 with TRBJ2-5; 8 nucleotides agree with TRBD1. CDR1 and CDR2 from the germline V gene are SGHRS and YFSETQ. With 3 bases clipped from V and 5 bases from J, the junction kept 6 bases outside the gene matches. This CDR3 spans 14 amino acids. CDR3 sequence reads: CASSSDRVAETQYF. CDR3 nucleotides: TGCGCCAGCAGCTCGGACAGGGTGGCTGAGACCCAGTACTTC.

The J gene is TRBJ1-5, the V gene TRBV28; 10 bases map to TRBD1. This CDR3 spans 16 amino acids. Losses at the gene ends were 5 bases for V and 2 bases for J; bases not matched to a gene: 6. Per germline, CDR1 MDHEN and CDR2 SYDVKM. CDR3 protein: CASSLPGTGGNQPQHF. The CDR3 DNA is TGTGCCAGCAGTCTACCCGGGACAGGGGGCAATCAGCCCCAGCATTTT.

The V call is TRBV5-1, the J call TRBJ2-1; 8 bases align to TRBD2. Germline V gene data show CDR1 as SGHRS and CDR2 as YFSETQ. CDR3 length: 16 amino acids. Unmatched junction bases numbered 12, after V lost 3 bases and J lost 7 bases. The CDR3 here is CASSSGGGLEGNEQFF. For the CDR3, the DNA is TGCGCCAGCAGCTCCGGGGGGGGCCTGGAAGGGAATGAGCAGTTCTTC.

V is TRBV6-1 and J is TRBJ1-5; D not resolved. V lost 2 bases, J lost 0 bases, and 5 bases lay in between. This CDR3 has 14 residues. CDR1 MNHNS and CDR2 SASEGT come from the germline V gene. Here the CDR3 DNA reads TGTGCCAGCAGTGAATTTTATAGCAATCAGCCCCAGCATTTT. It translates to CASSEFYSNQPQHF.

This clone was observed once. The V gene is TRBV5-4, the J gene TRBJ2-7; 7 nucleotides line up with TRBD1. Germline lookup yields CDR1 SGHNT and CDR2 YYREEE (reference sequence). Trimming removed 0 bases from V and 2 bases from J; junction bases left unmatched: 5. This CDR3 is built from 15 residues. CDR3 DNA sequence: TGTGCCAGCAGCTTGGTTGGTGACAGGGCCTACGAGCAGTACTTC. Its translation is CASSLVGDRAYEQYF.

The chain combines TRBV2 with TRBJ1-1; D is unclear. Looked up from germline, CDR1 is SNHLY and CDR2 is FYNNEI. The V and J ends lost 2 bases and 4 bases respectively, with 11 bases between them. CDR3 length: 14 residues. The DNA for the CDR3 is TGTGCCAGCAGTGAATCCCCTCCTGGCACTGAAGCTTTCTTT. Amino acid sequence: CASSESPPGTEAFF.

This chain uses TRBV5-4 with TRBJ2-3; 11 bases match TRBD2. Looked up from germline, CDR1 is SGHNT and CDR2 is YYREEE (reference sequence). The V gene end was trimmed by 4 bases and the J gene end by 3 bases; junction bases not matched to a gene: 7. The CDR3 consists of 16 residues. The CDR3 nucleotides are TGTGCCAGCAGCCCGACTAGCGGGGAATCTACAGATACGCAGTATTTT. Its protein product is CASSPTSGESTDTQYF.

This chain connects TRBV7-8 to TRBJ1-5; a possible D gene is TRBD1 (5 bases). V lost 5 bases and J 2 bases, leaving 16 bases between the germline ends. This CDR3 comprises 16 residues. Germline V gene sequence: CDR1 SGHVS, CDR2 FQNEAQ. CDR3 in amino acids: CASSQYQGDGNQPQHF. CDR3 nucleotide sequence: TGTGCCAGCAGCCAGTATCAGGGTGATGGCAATCAGCCCCAGCATTTT.

The J gene is TRBJ2-1, the V gene TRBV4-1; 9 bases align to TRBD2. V was clipped by 2 bases and J by 9 bases; unmatched bases: 5. CDR1 and CDR2 (germline): MGHRA, YSYEKL. The CDR3 is made up of 14 amino acids. The CDR3 region is CASSQPGLAGEQFF. In DNA, the CDR3 is TGCGCCAGCAGCCAACCGGGACTAGCTGGTGAGCAGTTCTTC.

The chain uses TRBV6-1 and TRBJ2-2; weak D call: TRBD2 (6 bases). Per germline, CDR1 MNHNS and CDR2 SASEGT. The CDR3 is 15 amino acids. V lost 7 bases and J lost 2, with 14 bases in between. The CDR3 here is CASTVLATNTGELFF. The CDR3 DNA reads as TGTGCCAGCACCGTTCTAGCGACCAACACCGGGGAGCTGTTTTTT.

The J gene is TRBJ1-6, the V gene TRBV5-1; TRBD1 matches at 7 bases. The length of the CDR3 is 16 residues. With V trimmed by 0 bases and J by 8 bases, 8 bases remained unmatched. Germline lookup yields CDR1 SGHRS and CDR2 YFSETQ. CDR3 residues: CASSLGPGQGDSPLHF. DNA for the CDR3: TGCGCCAGCAGCTTGGGACCCGGGCAGGGGGATTCACCCCTCCACTTT.

V usage is TRBV7-9 and J usage is TRBJ1-6, with D possibly being TRBD1 (5 bases). The germline V and J ends were trimmed by 5 bases and 7 bases, with 15 bases remaining between them. The CDR3 contains 15 residues. CDR1 is SEHNR, CDR2 FQNEAQ, per germline (reference sequence). DNA of the CDR3: TGTGCCAGCAGCCCATGGGACTTTAAGAATTCACCCCTCCACTTT. The encoded protein is CASSPWDFKNSPLHF.

This clone has a single count. The V gene is TRBV7-9, the J gene TRBJ1-2; D unclear. The CDR3 runs 14 residues. Trimming took 3 bases from V and 2 from J, leaving 10 bases between them. Germline V gene sequence: CDR1 SEHNR, CDR2 FQNEAQ (reference sequence). The CDR3: CASSFTVPNYGYTF. CDR3 in DNA: TGTGCCAGCAGCTTTACGGTCCCCAACTATGGCTACACCTTC.

V usage is TRBV7-3 and J usage is TRBJ2-1; 10 positions match TRBD1. Germline V gene lookup returns CDR1 SGHTA and CDR2 FQGTGA. J was trimmed by 9 bases and V by 5 bases; bases with no gene match: 16. The CDR3 runs to 17 residues. CDR3 region: CASSHMLDRGGLSEQFF. In DNA form, the CDR3 reads TGTGCCAGCAGCCACATGTTGGACAGGGGGGGTCTAAGTGAGCAGTTCTTC.

The chain has TRBV5-6 and TRBJ1-2; TRBD1 matches 9 bases. CDR3 length: 15 amino acids. After removal of 2 bases from V and 4 bases from J, the junction contained 6 bases not matched to a gene. Germline-derived CDR1 and CDR2 are SGHDT and YYEEEE. The DNA of the CDR3 is TGTGCCAGCAGCTTCTACCGGGACAGGGTCTATGGCTACACCTTC. Amino acid sequence: CASSFYRDRVYGYTF. Variable domain in full (rest from reference TRBV5-6 and TRBJ1-2): DAGVTQSPTHLIKTRGQQVTLRCSPKSGHDTVSWYQQALGQGPQFIFQYYEEEERQRGNFPDRFSGHQFPNYSSELNVNALLLGDSALYLCASSFYRDRVYGYTFGSGTRLTVV.

The chain uses TRBV19 and TRBJ1-5, with 9 bases that match TRBD1. This CDR3 spans 15 amino acids. Unmatched junction bases numbered 7, after V lost 8 bases and J lost 2 bases. Germline V lookup: CDR1 LNHDA, CDR2 SQIVND (reference sequence). The CDR3 loop reads CASLDRGVGNQPQHF. The CDR3 DNA sequence: TGTGCCAGTCTTGACAGGGGGGTTGGCAATCAGCCCCAGCATTTT.

V gene TRBV19 combines with J gene TRBJ1-6; 7 bases fit TRBD1. CDR3 length: 13 amino acids. In germline, CDR1 is LNHDA, CDR2 SQIVND (reference sequence). V was pared by 11 bases and J by 9 bases, with 10 bases of the junction left unmatched. This CDR3 is CAGGRQGSSPLHF. In DNA, the CDR3 is TGTGCCGGCGGGCGACAGGGAAGTTCACCCCTCCACTTT.

The chain joins TRBV7-3 to TRBJ1-2, with D possibly being TRBD1 (5 bases). CDR1 SGHTA and CDR2 FQGTGA come from the germline V gene. Deletions cut 6 bases from V and 7 bases from J, with 15 bases between. The CDR3 is made up of 13 amino acids. The CDR3 protein is CASSFRDGAGYTF. CDR3 bases: TGTGCCAGCAGTTTCCGTGACGGGGCTGGCTACACCTTC.

The chain couples TRBV7-2 to TRBJ2-5; 9 bases are a match to TRBD1. J gave up 4 bases and V 5 bases, and 2 bases lay outside the gene matches. The CDR3 has 13 amino acids. In germline, CDR1 is SGHTA, CDR2 FQGNSA. The CDR3 here is CASSAGQGETQYF. The CDR3 nucleotides read TGTGCCAGCAGCGCGGGACAGGGAGAGACCCAGTACTTC.

This chain joins TRBV2 and TRBJ2-3; TRBD1 might be the D (6 bases). Germline CDR1 is SNHLY and CDR2 is FYNNEI. With 2 bases removed from V and 9 bases from J, the gap between germline ends came to 18 bases. This CDR3 is 15 amino acids long. CDR3 region: CASSERYGTPTTQYF. The CDR3 DNA sequence: TGTGCCAGCAGTGAACGGTACGGGACACCCACAACGCAGTATTTT.

This chain connects TRBV7-9 to TRBJ1-4; 8 bases line up with TRBD1. Germline CDR1 reads SEHNR; CDR2 reads FQNEAQ (reference sequence). V trimming: 5 bases; J trimming: 8 bases; junction bases outside the gene matches: 19. The length of the CDR3 is 18 residues. In nucleotides, the CDR3 is TGTGCCAGCAGCGCCCGGACAGGGATCGGCGCTGGGAAGGAAAAACTGTTTTTT. As protein: CASSARTGIGAGKEKLFF.